This T cell receptor beta chain was obtained from a study of blood T cell repertoires in COVID-19. The wider study: Samples representing acute and convalescent COVID-19 were sourced from the United States, Italy and Spain. PBMCs, B-cell-depleted T cells, or T cells were the source of the cDNA or gDNA that made up the material.

Per the study methods: From reference gene primer amplification, estimates of nucleated cell counts were derived. The method was immunoSEQ multiplex PCR; TCRdb's version includes in-frame clones alone and lacks a portion of them. V, J and clone size derive from that table, while D and trimming were established from the DNA sequence. The table lists 150,000 to 200,000 clones, 80% to 95% of them singletons. CDR1 and CDR2 (germline): SGDLS, YYNGEE. V lost 4 bases and J lost 10; bases outside the gene matches: 7. The CDR3 contains 13 residues. Sequencing was performed on peripheral blood. The chain employs TRBV9 and TRBJ2-1, with TRBD1 identical over 8 bases. This receptor was taken from a man aged 50-59 years with acute or convalescent COVID-19. The CDR3 loop reads CASSKGQGGEQFF. DNA for the CDR3: TGTGCCAGCAGCAAAGGACAGGGAGGCGAGCAGTTCTTC.